This T cell receptor beta chain was identified during a study of OX40 agonist ivuxolimab in advanced cancers. V gave up 3 bases and J gave up 3 bases, with 5 bases separating them. From germline, CDR1 is SGHTA and CDR2 FQGNSA. This CDR3 is built from 12 residues. Sequencing used immunoSEQ multiplex PCR; TCRdb keeps in-frame clones, though not all of them. Among 54,000 or so clones listed, over 75% were seen once. The sequence derives from an adult with an advanced solid tumor such as melanoma, head and neck, liver or kidney cancer. The sample was CD4+ or CD8+ T cells sorted from blood, taken in a trial of the OX40 agonist ivuxolimab. This chain links TRBV7-2 with TRBJ2-5; D uncertain. CDR3: CASSLEEETQYF. In DNA form, the CDR3 reads TGTGCCAGCAGCTTGGAAGAAGAGACCCAGTACTTC.